Reported below is one T cell receptor beta chain. Sorted-subset replicate PCR reactions contained roughly 210 ng DNA, corresponding to some 29,000 T cell genomes. The assay was immunoSEQ multiplex PCR, and TCRdb's table has in-frame clones only and misses some. The sample lists around 1.9 million clones, 85% to 95% occurring once. The data were taken from a study of shared clonotypes between healthy human individuals. About the research overall: Plates per donor: three CD4 naive, three CD4 memory, two CD8 naive, one CD8 memory.

Germline lookup yields CDR1 LGHNA and CDR2 YSLEER. CDR3 length: 14 amino acids. Trimming shortened V by 4 bases and J by 7 bases, and 15 bases separated the two germline ends. As defined, naive CD8 cells were CD45RO-negative and positively selected for CCR7, with terminally differentiated effector memory CD45RA+ cells excluded. The source of this sequence is a man younger than 35 in good health. Some clones in this sample may be carry-over from other donors' samples. The chain is built from TRBV4-3 and TRBJ2-3; tentatively, D is TRBD1 (6 bases). Material: naive CD8+ T cells from PBMCs. CDR3 in DNA: TGCGCCAGCAGCCTCTCGACAGGCTCAAATACGCAGTATTTT. It is translated as CASSLSTGSNTQYF.